The 28 T cell receptor beta chains reported below all come from one sample, sequenced in a study of T cells after yellow fever vaccination. One entry per CDR3 protein results from TCRdb running MiXCR on the 5' RACE reads. This sample has about 230,000 distinct CDR3 sequences, with approximately 6.3% found just once. Specimen: CD4+ T cells sorted from PBMCs, collected on the day of the yellow fever booster vaccination. All receptors derive from a man aged 25-45 years who received the YFV17D yellow fever vaccine.

This clonotype was counted at least ten times. The V gene is TRBV7-2, the J gene TRBJ2-3; D is possibly TRBD2 (5 bases). There are 14 residues in the CDR3. The germline gives CDR1 SGHTA, CDR2 FQGNSA. V was clipped by 6 bases and J by 1 base, with 11 bases between them. CDR3 in amino acids: CASRRPAGTDTQYF. For the CDR3, the DNA is TGTGCCAGCAGACGACCAGCGGGCACAGATACGCAGTATTTT.

A few counts support this clonotype. A junction boundary mismatches the germline segment, possibly from a read error. The chain joins TRBV20-1 to TRBJ2-7, with TRBD2 identical over 16 bases. This CDR3 comprises 17 residues. In germline, CDR1 is DFQATT, CDR2 SNEGSKA (reference sequence). The CDR3 DNA follows: TGCTGTGCTAGAGTCTCCGGGACTAGCGGGAGGGTCTACGAGCAGTACTTC. Its translation: CCARVSGTSGRVYEQYF.

In its sample, this clonotype was seen many times. For the CDR3, the DNA is TGTGCCAGCAGCGAGGGACTTAACTACGTCTACGAGCAGTACTTC. It yields the protein CASSEGLNYVYEQYF. The genes are TRBV7-2 and TRBJ2-7, with D possibly matching TRBD2 (6 bases). CDR3 size: 15 residues. The V gene lost 5 bases and the J gene lost 3 bases, with 17 bases spanning the gap. Germline V lookup: CDR1 SGHTA, CDR2 FQGNSA.

In its sample, this clonotype was seen a few times. The CDR3 coding sequence is TGCGCCAGCAGGGTTTGGGACTCACACAATGAGCAGTTCTTC. Encoded protein: CASRVWDSHNEQFF. The chain carries TRBV5-1 and TRBJ2-1; maybe TRBD2 (6 bases). Germline V lookup: CDR1 SGHRS, CDR2 YFSETQ. V was clipped by 5 bases and J by 5 bases, with 14 bases between them. The CDR3 runs to 14 residues. Filled out from reference TRBV5-1 and TRBJ2-1, the complete variable domain reads KAGVTQTPRYLIKTRGQQVTLSCSPISGHRSVSWYQQTPGQGLQFLFEYFSETQRNKGNFPGRFSGRQFSNSRSEMNVSTLELGDSALYLCASRVWDSHNEQFFGPGTRLTVL.

Ten or more counts support this clonotype. The chain is built from TRBV6-1 and TRBJ1-2; D is undetermined. The CDR3 consists of 11 residues. Germline CDR1 MNHNS, CDR2 SASEGT. V was cut by 3 bases and J by 5 bases, with 4 bases left in between. The CDR3 is CASSDRYGYTF. The CDR3 bases are TGTGCCAGCAGTGACAGATATGGCTACACCTTC.

The chain has TRBV7-9 and TRBJ2-1, with D perhaps matching TRBD2 (6 bases). Germline V gene sequence: CDR1 SEHNR, CDR2 FQNEAQ (reference sequence). The V gene lost 1 base and the J gene lost 4 bases, with 14 bases spanning the gap. The length of the CDR3 is 16 residues. CDR3: CASSLGTIELYNEQFF. For the CDR3, the DNA is TGTGCCAGCAGCTTAGGGACTATCGAGCTATACAATGAGCAGTTCTTC.

This sequence joins TRBV20-1 and TRBJ1-6; 8 bases are a match to TRBD1. Germline assignment: CDR1 DFQATT and CDR2 SNEGSKA (reference sequence). The CDR3 is 15 amino acids. V was clipped by 0 bases and J by 10 bases; unmatched bases: 8. CDR3 sequence (DNA): TGCAGTGCTAGAGACGGACAGGGAATGGGGTCACCCCTCCACTTT. This gives the protein CSARDGQGMGSPLHF.

This CDR3 reads CSVCKQLGTYEQYF. The CDR3 DNA sequence: TGCAGCGTTTGCAAGCAGCTCGGGACCTACGAGCAGTACTTC. This chain uses TRBV29-1 with TRBJ2-7; the D gene is possibly TRBD2 (5 bases). Per germline, CDR1 SQVTM and CDR2 ANQGSEA. V lost 5 bases and J lost 2, with 16 bases in between. The CDR3 length is 14 residues.

This clonotype was counted ten times or more. J is TRBJ2-1 and V is TRBV21-1; the D call of TRBD2 is as the table states it, not checked on the DNA. TRBV21-1 is flagged as a pseudogene. The CDR3 covers 19 residues. The CDR3 loop is CASSMTGGELGLAGVEQFF. In nucleotides, the CDR3 is TGTGCCAGCAGCATGACAGGGGGCGAGTTGGGACTAGCGGGAGTTGAGCAGTTCTTC.

This clonotype has at least ten counts. The chain's CDR3 is CSARTQGRRETQYF. For the CDR3, the DNA is TGCAGTGCACGTACGCAGGGAAGGAGAGAGACCCAGTACTTC. This chain joins TRBV20-1 and TRBJ2-5; D may be TRBD1 (5 bases). Trimming took off 6 bases at V and 4 bases at J, with 18 bases between the two ends. The CDR3 is 14 residues long. Germline values: CDR1 DFQATT, CDR2 SNEGSKA (reference sequence).

Comment on this clonotype: One end of the junction is discordant with germline, which a read error may explain. V usage is TRBV7-9 and J usage is TRBJ2-7, with 9 bases that match TRBD1. CDR3 length: 16 amino acids. CDR1 is SEHNR, CDR2 FQNEAQ, per germline (reference sequence). CDR3 nucleotides: TGTGCCAGCAGCCCATCAACCGGGACAGGGTTCCACGAGCGGTACTTC. Translation: CASSPSTGTGFHERYF.

This clonotype was recorded at least ten times. The chain combines TRBV7-3 with TRBJ1-1; 7 bases match TRBD1. V was pared by 4 bases and J by 2 bases, with 4 bases of the junction left unmatched. Germline-derived CDR1 and CDR2 are SGHTA and FQGTGA. This CDR3 region has 14 residues. The CDR3 spells CASSSTGVNTEAFF. DNA of the CDR3: TGTGCCAGCAGCTCCACAGGGGTTAACACTGAAGCTTTCTTT.

This clonotype has more than one count but fewer than ten. This sequence joins TRBV18 and TRBJ2-2; the match to TRBD2 covers 7 bases. This CDR3 comprises 16 residues. After removal of 1 base from V and 0 bases from J, the junction contained 2 bases not matched to a gene. Germline CDR1 KGHSH, CDR2 LQKENI. The CDR3 coding sequence is TGTGCCAGCTCACCACTAGCGGGTCCGAACACCGGGGAGCTGTTTTTT. Its translation: CASSPLAGPNTGELFF.

A few counts support this clonotype. The chain has TRBV12-3 or TRBV12-4 and TRBJ2-1; no definite D call. V gave up 0 bases and J gave up 9 bases, with 12 bases separating them. The CDR3 sequence is 14 residues long. In DNA form, the CDR3 reads TGTGCCAGCAGTTTAGCGCCGGTGCCGGGTGAGCAGTTCTTC. Translating gives CASSLAPVPGEQFF.

The CDR3 coding sequence is TGTGCCAGCAGCCCCATTTTTCCCTACGAGCAGTACTTC. This gives the protein CASSPIFPYEQYF. V gene TRBV7-2 combines with J gene TRBJ2-7; D gene ambiguous. The CDR3 totals 13 residues. Germline CDR1 is SGHTA and CDR2 is FQGNSA. V gave up 5 bases and J gave up 2 bases, with 10 bases separating them. The full variable domain, completed using reference TRBV7-2 and TRBJ2-7, is GAGVSQSPSNKVTEKGKDVELRCDPISGHTALYWYRQSLGQGLEFLIYFQGNSAPDKSGLPSDRFSAERTGGSVSTLTIQRTQQEDSAVYLCASSPIFPYEQYFGPGTRLTVT.

The sample holds a few counts of this clonotype. The chain joins TRBV24-1 to TRBJ1-3, with unresolved D. V dropped 6 bases and J dropped 3 bases, with 2 bases sitting between them. Germline-derived CDR1 and CDR2 are KGHDR and SFDVKD. The CDR3 is made up of 11 amino acids. CDR3 coding DNA: TGTGCCACCAGTCGTGGAAACACCATATATTTT. Its translation: CATSRGNTIYF.

This clonotype was observed many times. The rearrangement joins TRBV2 to TRBJ2-1; 10 nucleotides line up with TRBD2. The trim removed 5 bases at V and 6 bases at J, leaving 7 bases unmatched. This CDR3 is 15 amino acids long. Germline values: CDR1 SNHLY, CDR2 FYNNEI. CDR3 nucleotides: TGTGCCAGCAGTCCGGGACTAGCGATCTTCAATGAGCAGTTCTTC. Its protein product is CASSPGLAIFNEQFF.

The gene calls are TRBV27 and TRBJ1-1; D uncertain. V was trimmed by 2 bases and J by 3 bases, leaving 10 bases between them. Germline V gene data show CDR1 as MNHEY and CDR2 as SMNVEV (reference sequence). This CDR3 has 14 amino acids. The CDR3 is CASSLNTMYTEAFF. CDR3 in DNA: TGTGCCAGCAGTTTAAATACCATGTACACTGAAGCTTTCTTT.

Concerning this clonotype: Just one base apart from a much larger clone, this may be a read error. The missing conserved phenylalanine or tryptophan at the end of this CDR3 makes a read error likely. The chain couples TRBV6-4 to TRBJ2-7; 10 bases map to TRBD2. After removal of 5 bases from V and 0 bases from J, the junction contained 4 bases not matched to a gene. CDR3 size: 15 residues. Per germline, CDR1 MRHNA and CDR2 SNTAGT. The chain's CDR3 is CASSSVAGGSYEQYY. The CDR3 DNA reads TGTGCCAGCAGTAGTGTAGCGGGAGGCTCCTACGAGCAGTACTAC.

At least ten counts were recorded for this clonotype. V is TRBV28 and J is TRBJ2-2, with D uncertain. Per the germline V gene, CDR1 is MDHEN and CDR2 is SYDVKM. V was clipped by 4 bases and J by 6 bases, with 9 bases between them. The CDR3 spans 13 residues. The CDR3 bases are TGTGCCAGCAGTTACAGAAGCCCCGGGGAGCTGTTTTTT. It specifies CASSYRSPGELFF. Filled out from reference TRBV28 and TRBJ2-2, the complete variable domain reads DVKVTQSSRYLVKRTGEKVFLECVQDMDHENMFWYRQDPGLGLRLIYFSYDVKMKEKGDIPEGYSVSREKKERFSLILESASTNQTSMYLCASSYRSPGELFFGEGSRLTVL.

This rearrangement joins TRBV7-2 to TRBJ1-5; 9 bases map to TRBD1. The trim removed 5 bases at V and 6 bases at J, leaving 8 bases unmatched. The germline V gene encodes CDR1 SGHTA and CDR2 FQGNSA. The CDR3 sequence is 15 residues long. The CDR3 region is CASSPTGGWSQPQHF. As DNA, the CDR3 is TGTGCCAGCAGCCCAACAGGGGGCTGGAGTCAGCCCCAGCATTTT.

In this sample, this clonotype turned up a few times. The chain joins TRBV6-5 to TRBJ1-3; TRBD1 matches 7 bases. The CDR3 has 14 amino acids. CDR1 and CDR2 from the germline V gene are MNHEY and SVGAGI. The V segment lost 7 bases and the J segment 8 bases; nucleotides outside the gene matches: 11. Written as DNA, the CDR3 is TGTGCCAGCACGCGTGGGAAGGGGGCTGACACCATATATTTT. Translating gives CASTRGKGADTIYF.

CDR3 protein: CASSLLAVQGAGANVLTF. CDR3 nucleotides: TGCGCCAGCAGCTTACTGGCGGTTCAGGGGGCTGGGGCCAACGTCCTGACTTTC. This chain links TRBV5-1 with TRBJ2-6, with 7 bases fitting TRBD1. CDR1 SGHRS and CDR2 YFSETQ come from the germline V gene. Unmatched junction bases numbered 10, after V lost 2 bases and J lost 2 bases. The CDR3 has 18 residues.

The V gene is TRBV12-3 or TRBV12-4, the J gene TRBJ1-3, with D uncertain. The CDR3 loop spans 13 amino acids. The V and J ends lost 4 bases and 6 bases respectively, with 10 bases between them. The CDR3: CASSSVGENTIYF. The CDR3 coding sequence is TGTGCCAGCAGTTCCGTCGGGGAAAACACCATATATTTT.

A few counts support this clonotype. This chain uses TRBV20-1 with TRBJ2-2; 13 nucleotides match TRBD2. The V gene's germline CDR1 is DFQATT and CDR2 SNEGSKA (reference sequence). V shed 6 bases, J shed 4 bases, and the junction held 5 bases outside the gene matches. The CDR3 spans 15 residues. The CDR3 region has the DNA TGCAGTGCCGCAACTAGCGGGAGGGTCACCGGGGAGCTGTTTTTT. It is translated as CSAATSGRVTGELFF.

This clonotype showed up many times. This chain links TRBV5-1 with TRBJ1-4; D perhaps matches TRBD1 (6 bases). From germline, CDR1 is SGHRS and CDR2 YFSETQ. Trimming removed 4 bases from V and 5 bases from J, with 12 bases in between. The CDR3 contains 14 residues. In DNA form, the CDR3 reads TGCGCCAGCAGCAGCGGGACACAGAATGAAAAACTGTTTTTT. Amino acids: CASSSGTQNEKLFF.

This clonotype appeared a few times. The chain combines TRBV20-1 with TRBJ1-4; no firm D call. V gave up 0 bases and J gave up 2 bases, with 7 bases separating them. CDR3 length equals 14 residues. The germline gives CDR1 DFQATT, CDR2 SNEGSKA (reference sequence). Here the CDR3 DNA reads TGCAGTGCTAGAGATGCCGGGACTAATGAAAAACTGTTTTTT. As protein: CSARDAGTNEKLFF.

This clonotype was seen repeatedly, ten times or more. The chain couples TRBV5-1 to TRBJ2-5, with D maybe TRBD2 (5 bases). Trimming pared 4 bases from V and 5 bases from J, leaving 6 bases between. CDR1 and CDR2 from the germline V gene are SGHRS and YFSETQ. This CDR3 contains 11 residues. CDR3 nucleotides: TGCGCCAGCAGCAGGGAGGAGACCCAGTACTTC. Translated: CASSREETQYF.